This T cell receptor (beta chain) was retrieved from a study of human T cells and chemical hapten exposure. TCRdb used MiXCR to reprocess the RACE reads, holding one entry per CDR3 protein. This sample has 110,000 to 150,000 distinct CDR3 sequences; around 11% occur once, and the top ten carry 1.3% to 1.5%. Findings and caveats of the study: Expanded TCRs grouped into significantly more large CDR3 similarity clusters than controls produced.

Indicated time point: patch test 2, 6 weeks after DPC sensitization. Treatment specified: therapeutic diphenylcyclopropenone sensitization with weekly scalp DPC. This clonotype was found many times. Antigen specificity is unknown. Sequenced material: whole blood, taken in connection with sensitization to the hapten diphenylcyclopropenone (DPC). This clonotype originated in a woman aged 50 to 60 with alopecia areata. Some clones in this sample may be carry-over from other donors' samples.

DNA for the CDR3: TGTGCCAGTAGTATCGGGTTCTCCTACAATGAGCAGTTCTTC. It translates to CASSIGFSYNEQFF. The gene calls are TRBV19 and TRBJ2-1; D is uncertain. Germline-derived CDR1 and CDR2 are LNHDA and SQIVND (reference sequence). This CDR3 region has 14 residues. The V end lost 3 bases, the J end lost 0 bases, and 6 bases lay between the germline ends.